This T cell receptor (beta chain) was sequenced during a study of cytomegalovirus exposure and HLA in healthy donors. Study in general: Genetic ancestry analysis placed over 65% of the 410 or so donors that were genotyped in the Caucasian-associated cluster.

Study outcomes and limitations: Cytomegalovirus status, reportedly, was diagnosed with high specificity and sensitivity by the classifier.

The V end lost 4 bases, the J end lost 2 bases, and 18 bases lay between the germline ends. Per the germline V gene, CDR1 is SGHAT and CDR2 is FQNNGV. The CDR3 is made up of 16 amino acids. Primers included in the PCR were 60 Vbeta and 13 Jbeta primers. TCRdb's table, derived via immunoSEQ multiplex PCR, lists solely in-frame clones and lacks some. The sample has more than 95,000 clones; about 74% are singletons. Remarks on this clone: Its cognate antigen is unknown.

The sequencing input was PBMCs. The source of this sequence is a man aged 25-45 years in good health and CMV-seronegative. The chain has TRBV11-2 and TRBJ2-7, with D maybe TRBD1 (7 bases). The CDR3 DNA sequence: TGTGCCAGCAGCTCCCAGGAGGGGGCCCCTACCTACGAGCAGTACTTC. This translates into CASSSQEGAPTYEQYF.